Sequencing of this T cell receptor (beta chain) was carried out in a study of identical twins. Points from the study as a whole: Model-predicted out-of-frame TCR alpha sharing fell below observed values in monozygotic twins.

This clonotype came up many times. Antigen: not known. The germline gives CDR1 LGHDT, CDR2 YNNKEL (reference sequence). The CDR3 has 14 amino acids. The V and J ends lost 4 bases and 5 bases respectively, with 14 bases between them. TCRdb reprocessed the 5' RACE reads via MiXCR and lists one record per CDR3 protein. Among about 250,000 distinct CDR3 sequences listed, roughly 8% were seen once. Separately, the same data were catalogued under a study of yellow fever vaccine responses in identical twins.

This chain connects TRBV3-1 to TRBJ1-2; D gene ambiguous. This receptor was obtained from a woman between 18 and 29 years old in good health. Material: CD8+ T cells sorted from blood. The CDR3 DNA reads as TGTGCCAGCAGCCCGTCGGCCGGGGAGTATGGCTACACCTTC. Translated: CASSPSAGEYGYTF.